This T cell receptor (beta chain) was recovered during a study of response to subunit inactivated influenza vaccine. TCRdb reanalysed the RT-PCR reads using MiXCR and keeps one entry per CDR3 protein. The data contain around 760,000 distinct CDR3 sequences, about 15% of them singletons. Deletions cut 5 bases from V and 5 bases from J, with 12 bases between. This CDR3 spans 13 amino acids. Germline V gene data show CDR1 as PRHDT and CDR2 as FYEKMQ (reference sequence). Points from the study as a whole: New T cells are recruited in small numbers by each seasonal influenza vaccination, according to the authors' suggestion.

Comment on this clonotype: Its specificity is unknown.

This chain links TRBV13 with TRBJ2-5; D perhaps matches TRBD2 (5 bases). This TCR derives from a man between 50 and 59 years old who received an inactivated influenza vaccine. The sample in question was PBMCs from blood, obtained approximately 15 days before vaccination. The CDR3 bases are TGTGCCAGCAGCCCTGCCGGGGTGGAGACCCAGTACTTC. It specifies CASSPAGVETQYF. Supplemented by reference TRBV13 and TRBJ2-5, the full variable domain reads AAGVIQSPRHLIKEKRETATLKCYPIPRHDTVYWYQQGPGQDPQFLISFYEKMQSDKGSIPDRFSAQQFSDYHSELNMSSLELGDSALYFCASSPAGVETQYFGPGTRLLVL.